This T cell receptor (beta chain) was found in a study of beta chain bispecific antibodies for T cell cancers. Background on the study: Sequenced cells survived coculture with leukemia lines plus bispecific antibodies.

This clonotype was seen more than once but under ten times. Its target is unknown. Expansion lasted approximately 3 days, with either anti-CD3 antibody OKT3 or CD3/CD28 beads. The study, taken as a whole, reports: The leukemia cells, rather than normal T cells, gave most of the targeted TRBV signal.

One entry per CDR3 protein results from TCRdb running MiXCR on the 5' RACE reads. Among over 20,000 distinct CDR3 sequences listed, about 2.7% were seen once. The CDR3 contains 14 residues. Germline loops: CDR1 DFQATT, CDR2 SNEGSKA (reference sequence). Trimming pared 0 bases from V and 5 bases from J, leaving 13 bases between. The chain carries TRBV20-1 and TRBJ1-1; D ambiguous. The sample was healthy donor T cells cultured with leukemia cells. The source of this sequence is a human donor in good health. Some clones in this sample may be carry-over from other donors' samples. The CDR3 here is CSARDRARVTEAFF. CDR3 nucleotide sequence: TGCAGTGCTAGAGATCGGGCTAGGGTGACTGAAGCTTTCTTT.